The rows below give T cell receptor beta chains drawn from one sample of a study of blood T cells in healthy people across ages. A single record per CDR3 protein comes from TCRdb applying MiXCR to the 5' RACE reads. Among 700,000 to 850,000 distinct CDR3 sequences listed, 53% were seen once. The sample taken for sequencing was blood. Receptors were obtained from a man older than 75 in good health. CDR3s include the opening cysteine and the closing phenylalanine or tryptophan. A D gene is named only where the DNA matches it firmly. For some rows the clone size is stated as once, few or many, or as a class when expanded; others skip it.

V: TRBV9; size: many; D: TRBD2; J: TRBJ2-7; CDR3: CASSVRPSGSPGGYEQYF; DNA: TGTGCCAGCAGCGTGAGGCCTAGCGGGAGCCCGGGGGGTTACGAGCAGTACTTC
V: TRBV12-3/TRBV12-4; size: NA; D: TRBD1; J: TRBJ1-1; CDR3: CASSLVPDRVDAFF; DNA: TGTGCCAGCAGTTTAGTTCCGGACAGGGTAGACGCTTTCTTT
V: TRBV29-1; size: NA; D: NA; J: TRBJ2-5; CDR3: CSVDDYVGSSQETQYF; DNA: TGCAGCGTTGATGATTATGTGGGAAGTTCCCAAGAGACCCAGTACTTC
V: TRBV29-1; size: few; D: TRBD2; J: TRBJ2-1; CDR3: CSVDRTSRSYNEQFF; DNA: TGCAGCGTCGATCGGACTAGTCGCTCCTACAATGAGCAGTTCTTC
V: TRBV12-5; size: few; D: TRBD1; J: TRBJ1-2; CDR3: CASGPDRERGYTF; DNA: TGTGCTAGTGGCCCAGACAGGGAACGTGGCTACACCTTC
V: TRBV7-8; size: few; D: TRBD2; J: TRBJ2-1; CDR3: CASSPRLAGRPRSYNEQFF; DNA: TGTGCCAGCAGCCCCCGACTAGCGGGAAGGCCTCGCTCCTACAATGAGCAGTTCTTC
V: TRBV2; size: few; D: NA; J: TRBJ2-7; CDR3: CASSEASGEQYF; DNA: TGTGCCAGCAGTGAAGCCTCCGGCGAGCAGTACTTC
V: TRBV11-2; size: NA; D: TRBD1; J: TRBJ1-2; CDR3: CASSSNGGQSGYTF; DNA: TGTGCCAGCAGCTCGAATGGGGGACAGAGTGGCTACACCTTC
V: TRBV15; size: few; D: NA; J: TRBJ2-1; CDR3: CATSLYPGAGDEQFF; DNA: TGTGCCACCAGCCTCTATCCGGGGGCTGGCGATGAGCAGTTCTTC
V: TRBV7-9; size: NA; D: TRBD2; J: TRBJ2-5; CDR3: CASSLARTAGAGDEQYF; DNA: TGTGCCAGCAGCTTAGCCCGGACGGCGGGAGCGGGAGATGAGCAGTACTTC
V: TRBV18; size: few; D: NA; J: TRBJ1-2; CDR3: CASSPLPRSSTNYGYTF; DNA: TGTGCCAGCTCACCTTTACCTCGGAGTAGTACTAACTATGGCTACACCTTC
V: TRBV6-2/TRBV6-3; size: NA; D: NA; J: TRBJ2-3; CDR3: CASSYLEQGYAYF; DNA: TGTGCCAGCAGTTACCTTGAGCAGGGATACGCGTATTTT
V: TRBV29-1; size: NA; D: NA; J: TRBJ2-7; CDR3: CSVQTGGFTHEQYF; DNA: TGCAGCGTCCAAACCGGCGGGTTTACCCACGAGCAGTACTTC
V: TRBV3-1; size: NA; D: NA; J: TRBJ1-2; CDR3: CASSASSYGYTF; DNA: TGTGCCAGCAGCGCAAGTTCCTATGGCTACACCTTC
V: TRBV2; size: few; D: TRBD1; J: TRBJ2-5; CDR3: CASNPRDRQETQYF; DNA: TGTGCCAGCAATCCCCGGGACAGACAAGAGACCCAGTACTTC
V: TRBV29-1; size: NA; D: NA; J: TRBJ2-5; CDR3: CSVADMVDCEQYF; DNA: TGCAGCGTGGCTGACATGGTCGACTGTGAGCAGTACTTC
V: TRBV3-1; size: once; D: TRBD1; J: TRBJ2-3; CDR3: CASSIRTGSADTQYF; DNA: TGTGCCAGCAGCATCCGGACAGGGTCCGCAGATACGCAGTATTTT
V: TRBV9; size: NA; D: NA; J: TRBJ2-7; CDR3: CASSGRSEYEQYF; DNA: TGTGCCAGCAGCGGCCGTTCAGAGTACGAGCAGTACTTC
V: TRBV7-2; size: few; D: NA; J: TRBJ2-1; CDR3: CASLPRARNEQFF; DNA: TGTGCCAGCCTTCCGCGGGCTCGTAATGAGCAGTTCTTC
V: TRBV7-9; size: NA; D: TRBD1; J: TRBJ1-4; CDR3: CASSNRGQREKLFF; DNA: TGTGCCAGCAGCAACAGGGGGCAACGGGAAAAACTGTTTTTT
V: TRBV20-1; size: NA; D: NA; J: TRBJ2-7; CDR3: CSAREVARDSYEQYF; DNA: TGCAGTGCTAGAGAAGTGGCGCGGGACTCCTACGAGCAGTACTTC
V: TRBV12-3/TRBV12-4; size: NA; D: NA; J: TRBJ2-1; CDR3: CASIDPGWDEQFF; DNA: TGTGCCAGCATCGACCCCGGATGGGATGAGCAGTTCTTC
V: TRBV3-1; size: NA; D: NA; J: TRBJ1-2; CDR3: CASSHGQGTLGYTF; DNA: TGTGCCAGCAGCCACGGGCAGGGGACGTTGGGCTACACCTTC
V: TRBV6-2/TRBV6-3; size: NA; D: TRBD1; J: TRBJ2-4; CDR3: CASSSGTENIQYF; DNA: TGTGCCAGCAGTTCCGGGACAGAAAACATTCAGTACTTC
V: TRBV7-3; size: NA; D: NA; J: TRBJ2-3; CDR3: CASSLGGVLDTQYF; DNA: TGTGCCAGCAGCTTAGGAGGGGTCCTTGATACGCAGTATTTT
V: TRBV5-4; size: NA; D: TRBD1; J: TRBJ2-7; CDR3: CASRSGTGNVNEQYF; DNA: TGTGCCAGCAGGTCCGGGACAGGGAATGTGAACGAGCAGTACTTC
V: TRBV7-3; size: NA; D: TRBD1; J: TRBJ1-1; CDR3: CASSLGTGSRTEAFF; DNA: TGTGCCAGCAGCTTAGGGACAGGGTCGCGGACTGAAGCTTTCTTT
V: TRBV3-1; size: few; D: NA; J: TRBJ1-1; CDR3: CASRAQGAGTEAFF; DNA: TGTGCCAGCAGGGCACAGGGCGCGGGGACTGAAGCTTTCTTT
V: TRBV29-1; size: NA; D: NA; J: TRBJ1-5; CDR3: CSIGEGGGNQPQHF; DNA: TGCAGCATTGGGGAGGGAGGGGGCAATCAGCCCCAGCATTTT
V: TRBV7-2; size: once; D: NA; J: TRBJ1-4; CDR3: CASSSQTRDGNEKLFF; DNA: TGTGCCAGCAGTTCTCAGACCCGGGACGGTAATGAAAAACTGTTTTTT
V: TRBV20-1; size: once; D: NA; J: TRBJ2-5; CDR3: CSARRGGSETQYF; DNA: TGCAGTGCCCGTAGAGGAGGTAGTGAGACCCAGTACTTC
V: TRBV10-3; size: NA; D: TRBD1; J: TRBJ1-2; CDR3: CAAGTGAKEGYTF; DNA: TGTGCCGCCGGGACAGGGGCTAAAGAAGGCTACACCTTC
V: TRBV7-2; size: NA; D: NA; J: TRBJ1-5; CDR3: CASSLGRSGGQPQHF; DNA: TGTGCCAGCAGCTTAGGGCGTTCGGGCGGACAGCCCCAGCATTTT
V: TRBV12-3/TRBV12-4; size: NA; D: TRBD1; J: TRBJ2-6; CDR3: CASRTGSGSGANVLTF; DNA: TGTGCCAGCAGGACAGGGTCCGGCTCTGGGGCCAACGTCCTGACTTTC
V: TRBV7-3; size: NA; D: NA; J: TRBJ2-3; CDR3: CASSLLGRRAEKSDTQYF; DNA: TGTGCCAGCAGCTTATTAGGGAGGCGAGCCGAAAAGTCGGATACGCAGTATTTT
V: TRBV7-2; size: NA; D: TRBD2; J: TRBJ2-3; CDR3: CASSLAGGVPTDTQYF; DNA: TGTGCCAGCAGCTTAGCCGGGGGGGTCCCCACAGATACGCAGTATTTT
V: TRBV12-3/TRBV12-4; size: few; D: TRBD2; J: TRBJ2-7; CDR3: CASSQGTSGLYEQYF; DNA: TGTGCCAGCTCACAAGGGACTAGCGGGCTTTACGAGCAGTACTTC
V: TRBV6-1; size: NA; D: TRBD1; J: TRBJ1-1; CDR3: CASGPTGLRLMNTEAFF; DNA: TGTGCCAGCGGTCCGACAGGGCTTCGTCTTATGAACACTGAAGCTTTCTTT
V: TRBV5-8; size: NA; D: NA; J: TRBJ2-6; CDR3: CASSRWVSPGANVLTF; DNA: TGTGCCAGCAGCCGCTGGGTGTCTCCTGGGGCCAACGTCCTGACTTTC
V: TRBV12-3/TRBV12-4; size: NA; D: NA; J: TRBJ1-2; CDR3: CASSTQGVGNGYTF; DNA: TGTGCCAGCAGTACTCAAGGGGTCGGGAATGGCTACACCTTC
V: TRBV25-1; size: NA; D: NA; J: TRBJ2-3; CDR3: CASTLGGLDTQYF; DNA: TGTGCCAGCACCCTAGGAGGTTTAGATACGCAGTATTTT
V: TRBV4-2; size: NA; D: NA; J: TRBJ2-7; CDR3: CASSQDKGFIYEQYF; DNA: TGTGCCAGCAGCCAAGATAAAGGGTTCATCTACGAGCAGTACTTC